This T cell receptor beta chain was found in a study of response to subunit inactivated influenza vaccine. TCRdb analysed the RT-PCR reads with MiXCR anew, one entry per CDR3 protein. The table includes about 700,000 distinct CDR3 sequences, approximately 14% detected once. Germline CDR1 SGHTA, CDR2 FQGNSA. Trimming shortened V by 8 bases and J by 0 bases, and 11 bases separated the two germline ends. This CDR3 is built from 14 residues. Notes on the study in general: Authors proposed each seasonal influenza vaccination draws in few new T cells.

This clonotype was observed many times. Its target is not known. This sequence joins TRBV7-2 and TRBJ1-5, with D unresolved. The specimen was PBMCs from blood, collected less than 15 days before vaccination. The receptor comes from a man aged 50 or older who received an inactivated influenza vaccine. CDR3 in DNA: TGTGCCAGCGCGAGGGAACATAGCAATCAGCCCCAGCATTTT. Its protein is CASAREHSNQPQHF.